This passage covers 31 T cell receptor beta chains from one sample sequenced in a study of Ad26.COV2.S vaccination and SARS-CoV-2 variants. The data were produced by immunoSEQ multiplex PCR, yet TCRdb's version contains in-frame clones alone and is incomplete. Found here are about 410,000 clones, over 80% of them singletons; the top ten hold over 1.5%. Treatment denoted: some 20 received Ad26.COV2.S at low or high dose, single or two shots; 5 received placebo; per-sample allocation not given. The samples date from day 63 after the first vaccine or placebo injection. Here the sequenced sample was peripheral blood, taken in a trial of Ad26.COV2.S vaccine versus placebo. Source of these receptors: a person between 18 and 65 years old who received the Ad26.COV2.S COVID-19 vaccine or a placebo.

The chain uses TRBV4-3 and TRBJ2-7; unclear D gene. The V and J ends lost 0 bases and 0 bases respectively, with 12 bases between them. The CDR3 consists of 16 residues. CDR1 is LGHNA and CDR2 is YSLEER in the germline V gene. The CDR3 loop is CASSQDMSRDSYEQYF. The CDR3 nucleotides read TGCGCCAGCAGCCAAGATATGTCGCGAGACTCCTACGAGCAGTACTTC.

The chain combines TRBV19 with TRBJ1-2; D not resolved. CDR1 and CDR2 (germline): LNHDA, SQIVND (reference sequence). Deletions cut 5 bases from V and 4 bases from J, with 11 bases between. This CDR3 has 13 amino acids. CDR3 in DNA: TGTGCCAGTAGTCAAGGTCCGCCCTATGGCTACACCTTC. Amino acid sequence: CASSQGPPYGYTF.

This chain joins TRBV7-9 and TRBJ2-1; D is perhaps TRBD1 (5 bases). Trimming cost V 2 bases and J 5 bases, with 7 bases left between them. Germline V gene lookup returns CDR1 SEHNR and CDR2 FQNEAQ (reference sequence). This CDR3 has 13 residues. The DNA of the CDR3 is TGTGCCAGCAGCTTAACACAGGACAATGAGCAGTTCTTC. Protein product: CASSLTQDNEQFF.

This clone was detected only once. This sequence joins TRBV9 and TRBJ1-3, with 9 bases lining up with TRBD1. V lost 3 bases to trimming and J lost 3 bases; unmatched junction nucleotides: 1. The CDR3 length is 14 residues. Germline V gene sequence: CDR1 SGDLS, CDR2 YYNGEE. The CDR3 region has the DNA TGTGCCAGCAGCGCGGGACAGGGTGGAAACACCATATATTTT. This gives the protein CASSAGQGGNTIYF.

This chain uses TRBV29-1 with TRBJ1-1; D is unresolved. With 5 bases removed from V and 1 base from J, the gap between germline ends came to 8 bases. Germline CDR1 is SQVTM and CDR2 is ANQGSEA. This CDR3 is 12 amino acids long. The CDR3 bases are TGCAGCGTTTTTAGCCCGAACACTGAAGCTTTCTTT. Translated: CSVFSPNTEAFF.

V is TRBV9 and J is TRBJ2-2; 7 bases line up with TRBD1. CDR3 length: 15 residues. V lost 6 bases and J lost 8; bases outside the gene matches: 13. Germline V gives CDR1 SGDLS, CDR2 YYNGEE. The CDR3 protein is CASTSTSGTDGELFF. CDR3 in DNA: TGTGCCAGCACCTCAACCTCCGGGACAGATGGGGAGCTGTTTTTT.

The rearrangement joins TRBV12-3 or TRBV12-4 to TRBJ1-6; no definite D call. Trimming removed 1 base from V and 10 bases from J, with 5 bases in between. The CDR3 is 12 amino acids. CDR3 loop: CASSLGRSPLHF. The CDR3 coding sequence is TGTGCCAGCAGTTTAGGTAGATCACCCCTCCACTTT.

V gene TRBV3-1 (or the pseudogene TRBV3-2) combines with J gene TRBJ1-5, with D possibly TRBD1 on 5 matching bases. The V end lost 4 bases, the J end lost 7 bases, and 26 bases lay between the germline ends. The length of the CDR3 is 18 residues. Germline V CDR1 and CDR2: LGHDT, YNNKEL (reference sequence). The DNA for the CDR3 is TGTGCCAGCAGCCCCAAGAGGGCAATATCGGGGACCCCGCAGCCCCAGCATTTT. It yields the protein CASSPKRAISGTPQPQHF.

The chain links TRBV6-1 to TRBJ1-5; the D is unclear. Trimming removed 1 base at V and 10 bases at J, with 11 bases between. The CDR3 totals 13 residues. CDR1 and CDR2 (germline): MNHNS, SASEGT. The CDR3 is CASSEGSEVPQHF. The DNA of the CDR3 is TGTGCCAGCAGTGAAGGTAGTGAGGTACCCCAGCATTTT.

CDR3 in DNA: TGTGCCAGCAGTTACTCGACGACCGCCTCTGGAAACACCATATATTTT. Its protein product is CASSYSTTASGNTIYF. The rearrangement uses TRBV6-5 and TRBJ1-3; no clear D. V dropped 0 bases and J dropped 0 bases, with 9 bases sitting between them. Germline V lookup: CDR1 MNHEY, CDR2 SVGAGI. This CDR3 is 16 amino acids long.

CDR3 sequence reads: CASSKVGDGQDQNYGYTF. CDR3 coding DNA: TGTGCCAGCAGCAAGGTCGGAGATGGACAGGACCAAAACTATGGCTACACCTTC. The chain recombines TRBV21-1 with TRBJ1-2; TRBD1, the D gene given by the table, was not confirmed from the DNA. TRBV21-1 is labeled a pseudogene. The CDR3 is 18 amino acids.

V and J are TRBV6-2 or TRBV6-3 and TRBJ1-6, with TRBD1 matching 12 bases. V was clipped by 5 bases and J by 9 bases; unmatched bases: 2. The CDR3 spans 14 residues. The germline V gene encodes CDR1 MNHEY and CDR2 SVGEGT. In nucleotides, the CDR3 is TGTGCCAGCAGTGGGACAGGGGGCCTTTCACCCCTCCACTTT. It yields the protein CASSGTGGLSPLHF.

J is TRBJ2-3 and V is TRBV4-3, with a possible D match to TRBD2 (5 bases). Germline assignment: CDR1 LGHNA and CDR2 YSLEER. Trimming removed 4 bases at V and 7 bases at J, with 12 bases between. The CDR3 loop spans 13 amino acids. The chain's CDR3 is CASSPGVLNTQYF. The CDR3 coding sequence is TGCGCCAGCAGCCCCGGGGTTTTGAATACGCAGTATTTT.

The chain has TRBV6-5 and TRBJ2-7; tentatively, D is TRBD1 (6 bases). The CDR3 extends over 15 amino acids. Trimming pared 2 bases from V and 2 bases from J, leaving 13 bases between. Germline V lookup: CDR1 MNHEY, CDR2 SVGAGI. CDR3 protein: CASSYVGQGTYEQYF. The CDR3 nucleotides are TGTGCCAGCAGTTACGTTGGGCAGGGGACCTACGAGCAGTACTTC.

This clone was counted once. The V call is TRBV5-1, the J call TRBJ2-3, with 7 bases lining up with TRBD1. The CDR3 is 15 residues long. The germline V gene has CDR1 SGHRS and CDR2 YFSETQ. With V trimmed by 8 bases and J by 3 bases, 12 bases remained unmatched. Here the CDR3 reads CASTRQGERTDTQYF. DNA of the CDR3: TGCGCCAGTACTCGACAGGGCGAGAGGACAGATACGCAGTATTTT.

The chain uses TRBV30 and TRBJ1-1, with a possible D match to TRBD1 (5 bases). V was cut by 3 bases and J by 1 base, with 18 bases left in between. Germline V gives CDR1 GTSNPN, CDR2 SVGIG (reference sequence). The CDR3 is made up of 16 amino acids. The CDR3 DNA follows: TGTGCCTGGAGGATTTTCGTGGCAGGGCGGAACACTGAAGCTTTCTTT. It is translated as CAWRIFVAGRNTEAFF.

The rearrangement links TRBV7-9 to TRBJ2-7; D not resolved. Germline V gives CDR1 SEHNR, CDR2 FQNEAQ (reference sequence). V shed 4 bases and J shed 6 bases, with 13 bases lying between them. This CDR3 is built from 13 residues. The CDR3, as DNA: TGTGCCAGCAGCTCCCTTATCTTTGTCGAGCAGTACTTC. Amino acids: CASSSLIFVEQYF.

The rearrangement links TRBV9 to TRBJ2-2; D call uncertain. The V end was cut by 0 bases, the J end by 6 bases, with 9 bases between. Looked up from germline, CDR1 is SGDLS and CDR2 is YYNGEE. The CDR3 runs to 14 residues. CDR3 sequence (DNA): TGTGCCAGCAGCGTAGCTTCTTTCGCCGGGGAGCTGTTTTTT. It encodes CASSVASFAGELFF. The full variable domain, in which reference TRBV9 and TRBJ2-2 provide the parts outside the CDR3, is DSGVTQTPKHLITATGQRVTLRCSPRSGDLSVYWYQQSLDQGLQFLIQYYNGEERAKGNILERFSAQQFPDLHSELNLSSLELGDSALYFCASSVASFAGELFFGEGSRLTVL.

The gene calls are TRBV7-9 and TRBJ2-2, with D uncertain. The CDR3 runs 13 residues. Trimming stripped 5 bases from V and 4 bases from J, with 8 bases between. CDR1 and CDR2 from the germline V gene are SEHNR and FQNEAQ (reference sequence). The CDR3 is CASSPFLTGELFF. CDR3 sequence (DNA): TGTGCCAGCAGCCCCTTTCTCACCGGGGAGCTGTTTTTT.

The chain joins TRBV27 to TRBJ2-7, with D perhaps assigned TRBD1 or TRBD2 (6 bases each). CDR1 and CDR2 (germline): MNHEY, SMNVEV (reference sequence). The CDR3 runs 14 residues. The V gene lost 1 base and the J gene lost 2 bases, with 9 bases spanning the gap. Here the CDR3 DNA reads TGTGCCAGCAGTTTATGGGGGGCAGCCTACGAGCAGTACTTC. Translation: CASSLWGAAYEQYF.

This chain uses TRBV7-2 with TRBJ2-2; 8 bases match TRBD1. The V and J ends lost 8 bases and 1 base, in that order; junction bases with no gene match: 3. Germline V lookup: CDR1 SGHTA, CDR2 FQGNSA. The CDR3 runs to 14 residues. The CDR3 here is CASEDRVNTGELFF. The DNA for the CDR3 is TGTGCCAGCGAGGACAGGGTGAACACCGGGGAGCTGTTTTTT.

The chain couples TRBV15 to TRBJ1-1, with TRBD1 matching 9 bases. CDR3 length: 18 residues. The V and J ends lost 4 bases and 4 bases, in that order; junction bases with no gene match: 16. The germline V gene has CDR1 LNHNV and CDR2 YYDKDF (reference sequence). CDR3 bases: TGTGCCACCAGCAAACCTACGGGATTGACAGGGGGGGTCACTGAAGCTTTCTTT. Its translation: CATSKPTGLTGGVTEAFF.

The DNA for the CDR3 is TGCGCCAGCAGCCCCATAGGGTGGGGAGATATGTGCGAGCAGTACTTC. Translation: CASSPIGWGDMCEQYF. The chain recombines TRBV4-1 with TRBJ2-7, with D possibly matching TRBD2 (5 bases). CDR1 MGHRA and CDR2 YSYEKL come from the germline V gene. This CDR3 is 16 amino acids long. Trimming took 4 bases from V and 6 from J, leaving 22 bases between them.

CDR3 coding DNA: TGTGCCAGCAGCTCGTCCCCCAGCTATGGCTACACCTTC. This translates into CASSSSPSYGYTF. The chain is built from TRBV5-6 and TRBJ1-2; the D is unclear. This CDR3 is 13 amino acids long. Trimming cost V 3 bases and J 4 bases, with 10 bases left between them. Germline V gene sequence: CDR1 SGHDT, CDR2 YYEEEE.

The rearrangement joins TRBV9 to TRBJ2-7, with TRBD1 matching 8 bases. This CDR3 comprises 15 residues. The V and J ends lost 3 bases and 5 bases, in that order; junction bases with no gene match: 10. Germline V gene data show CDR1 as SGDLS and CDR2 as YYNGEE. CDR3 region: CASSAGTGLVHEQYF. As DNA, the CDR3 is TGTGCCAGCAGCGCCGGGACAGGTCTTGTCCACGAGCAGTACTTC.

CDR3 nucleotide sequence: TGTGCCAGCAGTTACATGGGTTACGAGGAGACCCAGTACTTC. Protein product: CASSYMGYEETQYF. The chain has TRBV6-2 or TRBV6-3 and TRBJ2-5; D gene uncertain. The CDR3 is 14 amino acids. The germline V gene has CDR1 MNHEY and CDR2 SVGEGT. Trimming removed 2 bases from V and 5 bases from J, with 12 bases in between.

This chain connects TRBV4-3 to TRBJ1-4; D might be TRBD1 (5 bases). The CDR3 spans 14 residues. Germline-derived CDR1 and CDR2 are LGHNA and YSLEER. The V end was cut by 2 bases, the J end by 2 bases, with 6 bases between. The CDR3 coding sequence is TGCGCCAGCAGCCAACAGGGCACTAATGAAAAACTGTTTTTT. This sequence encodes CASSQQGTNEKLFF.

The chain combines TRBV18 with TRBJ2-7; 7 nucleotides match TRBD1. Germline V gene lookup returns CDR1 KGHSH and CDR2 LQKENI. The V and J ends lost 3 bases and 4 bases, in that order; junction bases with no gene match: 9. This CDR3 comprises 15 residues. The CDR3 nucleotides read TGTGCCAGCTCACCCGGAACCGGGACAGCTTACGAGCAGTACTTC. Protein product: CASSPGTGTAYEQYF.

This chain uses TRBV5-5 with TRBJ2-5; 7 nucleotides line up with TRBD1. The CDR3 covers 13 residues. Germline-derived CDR1 and CDR2 are SGHKS and YYEKEE (reference sequence). V was clipped by 4 bases and J by 3 bases; unmatched bases: 3. The CDR3 DNA sequence: TGTGCCAGCAGCGTAGACAGGGAAGAGACCCAGTACTTC. Residues: CASSVDREETQYF.

V and J are TRBV7-2 and TRBJ2-1; no firm D call. Per germline, CDR1 SGHTA and CDR2 FQGNSA. The CDR3 is made up of 14 amino acids. Deletions cut 3 bases from V and 9 bases from J, with 15 bases between. The CDR3 region has the DNA TGTGCCAGCAGCTTTTACCGGGCCCTCGGTGAGCAGTTCTTC. Protein sequence: CASSFYRALGEQFF.

This chain joins TRBV6-5 and TRBJ1-2; 11 bases map to TRBD1. V lost 6 bases, J lost 4 bases, and 7 bases stayed unmatched. This CDR3 has 15 amino acids. The germline V gene encodes CDR1 MNHEY and CDR2 SVGAGI. This chain's CDR3 is CASRPRTGGFYGYTF. Written as DNA, the CDR3 is TGTGCCAGCAGACCCCGGACAGGGGGCTTCTATGGCTACACCTTC.